The 19 T cell receptor beta chains listed next were all sequenced from one sample in a study of CD8+CD57+ T cells in acquired aplastic anemia. TCR beta VDJ combinations and CDR3 sequences were profiled from genomic DNA. TCRdb passed the reads through MiXCR, listing each CDR3 protein once. The table has about 130,000 distinct CDR3 sequences, over 45% seen once. The sequencing sample was made of sorted CD4+, CD8+, or CD8+CD57+ T cells (not recorded which) from PBMCs. These receptors came from a human donor in good health, serving as a control.

This clonotype was observed a handful of times. The chain carries TRBV15 and TRBJ1-2, with 8 bases that match TRBD1. The germline gives CDR1 LNHNV, CDR2 YYDKDF (reference sequence). J gave up 2 bases and V 5 bases, and 7 bases lay outside the gene matches. CDR3 length: 15 amino acids. CDR3 coding DNA: TGTGCCACCAGCCCTGACAGGGGCCAGAACTATGGCTACACCTTC. Translating it yields CATSPDRGQNYGYTF.

The chain carries TRBV2 and TRBJ2-5; D call uncertain. Germline-derived CDR1 and CDR2 are SNHLY and FYNNEI. The CDR3 length is 16 residues. Trimming left V 3 bases short and J 7 bases short, with 21 bases between. CDR3 sequence (DNA): TGTGCCAGCAGTGACGTCCCGGACCGGCAAAAGTGGACCCAGTACTTC. This gives the protein CASSDVPDRQKWTQYF.

There are many counts of this clonotype. One base away lies a much larger clone, so this may be a sequencing read error. The chain uses TRBV4-3 and TRBJ1-6; 8 bases are a match to TRBD1. The CDR3 is 14 amino acids. Germline loops: CDR1 LGHNA, CDR2 YSLEER. CDR3 protein: CAGSPQGANSPLHF. Written as DNA, the CDR3 is TGCGCCGGCAGCCCTCAGGGGGCGAATTCACCCCTCCACTTT.

This clonotype was seen many times. The CDR3 loop reads CASSALNSNQPQHF. CDR3 nucleotide sequence: TGTGCCAGCAGTGCGTTGAATAGCAATCAGCCCCAGCATTTT. The chain couples TRBV2 to TRBJ1-5; D remains ambiguous. Germline lookup yields CDR1 SNHLY and CDR2 FYNNEI. The V end lost 4 bases, the J end lost 0 bases, and 7 bases lay between the germline ends. This CDR3 is built from 14 residues.

The chain uses TRBV2 and TRBJ1-1; a weak D match, TRBD1 (6 bases). Between the trimmed V and J ends, which lost 7 bases and 0 bases, there was a span of 12 bases. This CDR3 contains 14 residues. CDR1 and CDR2 (germline): SNHLY, FYNNEI. This CDR3 is CASTPGHLNTEAFF. In nucleotides, the CDR3 is TGTGCCAGCACGCCGGGACATCTGAACACTGAAGCTTTCTTT. Complete variable domain (other parts from reference TRBV2 and TRBJ1-1): EPEVTQTPSHQVTQMGQEVILRCVPISNHLYFYWYRQILGQKVEFLVSFYNNEISEKSEIFDDQFSVERPDGSNFTLKIRSTKLEDSAMYFCASTPGHLNTEAFFGQGTRLTVV.

The gene calls are TRBV29-1 and TRBJ2-3; 16 positions match TRBD2. The J segment lost 9 bases and the V segment lost 5 bases, leaving 8 bases of the junction unmatched. Germline V gene sequence: CDR1 SQVTM, CDR2 ANQGSEA. The CDR3 length is 15 residues. The DNA for the CDR3 is TGCAGCGTTACCGGGACTAGCGGGGGGGCCGGGACGCAGTATTTT. It specifies CSVTGTSGGAGTQYF.

V usage is TRBV15 and J usage is TRBJ2-7; D is uncertain. V was pared by 1 base and J by 4 bases, with 2 bases between. The CDR3 covers 11 residues. Germline V gives CDR1 LNHNV, CDR2 YYDKDF (reference sequence). The CDR3 is CATSRGYEQYF. The DNA for the CDR3 is TGTGCCACCAGCAGAGGATACGAGCAGTACTTC.

This clonotype came up many times. This chain links TRBV7-3 with TRBJ2-2; D remains ambiguous. The CDR3 contains 15 residues. Trimming cost V 6 bases and J 6 bases, with 17 bases left between them. Germline loops: CDR1 SGHTA, CDR2 FQGTGA. CDR3 coding DNA: TGTGCCAGCAGTGAAACGTACGAGATGGCCGGGGAGCTGTTTTTT. Translated: CASSETYEMAGELFF. The variable domain in full, completed from reference TRBV7-3 and TRBJ2-2, reads GAGVSQTPSNKVTEKGKYVELRCDPISGHTALYWYRQSLGQGPEFLIYFQGTGAADDSGLPNDRFFAVRPEGSVSTLKIQRTERGDSAVYLCASSETYEMAGELFFGEGSRLTVL.

This clonotype occurred a few times. V and J are TRBV10-3 and TRBJ2-3; D may be TRBD2 (6 bases). Germline V CDR1 and CDR2: ENHRY, SYGVKD. CDR3 size: 14 residues. The V end lost 6 bases, the J end lost 1 base, and 11 bases lay between the germline ends. CDR3 sequence (DNA): TGTGCCATCAGGGGGCGGGAAGGCACAGATACGCAGTATTTT. As protein: CAIRGREGTDTQYF.

The sample holds one count of this clonotype. The genes are TRBV24-1 and TRBJ2-1, with D perhaps TRBD1 (6 bases). CDR3 length: 15 amino acids. Germline V gives CDR1 KGHDR, CDR2 SFDVKD. The V end was cut by 5 bases, the J end by 8 bases, with 18 bases between. The CDR3 nucleotides read TGTGCCACCAGTGGAGGAGACGGCGCAGGGGATGAGCAGTTCTTC. Translated, it gives CATSGGDGAGDEQFF.

V gene TRBV5-1 combines with J gene TRBJ1-1; D is undetermined. CDR3 length equals 14 residues. The V gene lost 0 bases and the J gene lost 4 bases, with 10 bases spanning the gap. CDR1 and CDR2 (germline): SGHRS, YFSETQ. The CDR3 sequence: CASSLAGVGTEAFF. CDR3 in DNA: TGCGCCAGCAGCTTGGCCGGGGTGGGCACTGAAGCTTTCTTT.

A note on this clonotype: A much larger clone lies one base from this, so it may be a read error. V and J are TRBV6-2 or TRBV6-3 and TRBJ2-3; the match to TRBD2 covers 7 bases. Germline CDR1 is MNHEY and CDR2 is SVGEGT. V lost 10 bases, J lost 5 bases, and 15 bases stayed unmatched. The CDR3 runs to 15 residues. The CDR3 loop is CAIVRPAGPVDTQYF. The CDR3, as DNA: TGTGCCATCGTACGGCCAGCGGGGCCCGTAGATACGCAGTATTTT.

This clonotype has at least ten counts. This chain's CDR3 is CASSLVGTGGGEQYF. CDR3 nucleotide sequence: TGCGCCAGCAGCTTGGTGGGGACAGGGGGCGGCGAGCAGTACTTC. The rearrangement joins TRBV5-1 to TRBJ2-7; 12 bases map to TRBD1. The CDR3 totals 15 residues. V lost 0 bases to trimming and J lost 6 bases; unmatched junction nucleotides: 4. Germline V gene sequence: CDR1 SGHRS, CDR2 YFSETQ. Filled out from reference TRBV5-1 and TRBJ2-7, the complete variable domain reads KAGVTQTPRYLIKTRGQQVTLSCSPISGHRSVSWYQQTPGQGLQFLFEYFSETQRNKGNFPGRFSGRQFSNSRSEMNVSTLELGDSALYLCASSLVGTGGGEQYFGPGTRLTVT.

This clonotype has ten or more counts. This rearrangement joins TRBV7-8 to TRBJ1-4, with a possible D match to TRBD1 (5 bases). There are 13 residues in the CDR3. Germline V CDR1 and CDR2: SGHVS, FQNEAQ. Trimming removed 5 bases from V and 7 bases from J, with 11 bases in between. The CDR3 here is CASSHRIGEKLFF. DNA for the CDR3: TGTGCCAGCAGCCACAGGATCGGTGAAAAACTGTTTTTT.

V usage is TRBV29-1 and J usage is TRBJ2-7; maybe TRBD2 (5 bases). CDR3 length: 13 residues. Per germline, CDR1 SQVTM and CDR2 ANQGSEA. V was pared by 1 base and J by 2 bases, with 9 bases between. This CDR3 reads CSVEVEEAYEQYF. The CDR3 nucleotides read TGCAGCGTTGAAGTTGAGGAGGCCTACGAGCAGTACTTC.

Of note for this clonotype: One end of the junction is discordant with germline, which a read error may explain. J is TRBJ2-7 and V is TRBV2; TRBD1 or TRBD2 may be the D gene (6 bases each). CDR1 and CDR2 from the germline V gene are SNHLY and FYNNEI. CDR3 length: 14 amino acids. The chain's CDR3 is CASSGGTLNYEQYF. The DNA for the CDR3 is TGTGCCAGCAGTGGCGGGACACTAAACTACGAACAGTACTTC.

A remark on this clonotype: Possible read error: a much larger clone is one base away. This rearrangement joins TRBV28 to TRBJ2-7, with D hard to call. Trimming stripped 4 bases from V and 2 bases from J, with 12 bases between. The CDR3 contains 14 residues. Per germline, CDR1 MDHEN and CDR2 SYDVKM. CDR3 bases: TGTGCCAGCAGTTCGGAATTATACCCCTACGAGCAGTACTTC. It codes for CASSSELYPYEQYF. Using reference TRBV28 and TRBJ2-7 for the parts outside the CDR3, the full variable domain is DVKVTQSSRYLVKRTGEKVFLECVQDMDHENMFWYRQDPGLGLRLIYFSYDVKMKEKGDIPEGYSVSREKKERFSLILESASTNQTSMYLCASSSELYPYEQYFGPGTRLTVT.

There are a few counts of this clonotype. This chain uses TRBV28 with TRBJ1-2; D is unclear. The ends were cut back, 1 base at V and 1 base at J, with 16 bases in the middle. This CDR3 is built from 17 residues. Germline lookup yields CDR1 MDHEN and CDR2 SYDVKM. This chain's CDR3 is CASSLFGPGPFNYGYTF. The CDR3 DNA sequence: TGTGCCAGCAGTTTATTCGGTCCCGGCCCCTTTAACTATGGCTACACCTTC.

This clonotype was recorded only once. This may be a read error, as it is one base from a much larger clone. The chain employs TRBV5-1 and TRBJ2-1; a possible D gene is TRBD2 (7 bases). The germline gives CDR1 SGHRS, CDR2 YFSETQ. The CDR3 is 15 residues long. The CDR3 spells CATRGGDKHRPEQLF. DNA for the CDR3: TGCGCCACCCGTGGGGGGGACAAACATCGCCCTGAGCAGCTCTTC.